These 31 T cell receptor beta chains came from one sample sequenced in a study of T cell responses to AZD1222 COVID-19 vaccine. Assay: immunoSEQ multiplex PCR; the TCRdb copy retains only in-frame clones and omits some. The sample holds 100,000 to 150,000 clones, about 85% seen once. The sample consisted of peripheral blood, taken 28 days after the second AZD1222 dose. The source is an adult who received the AZD1222 COVID-19 vaccine.

The V call is TRBV12-3 or TRBV12-4, the J call TRBJ1-2; TRBD1 is a possible D gene (5 bases). The length of the CDR3 is 11 residues. V shed 5 bases and J shed 8 bases, with 9 bases lying between them. The DNA of the CDR3 is TGTGCCAGCAGTCGCAGGGACGGCTACACCTTC. It encodes CASSRRDGYTF.

The chain recombines TRBV11-3 with TRBJ1-2; tentatively, D is TRBD1 (6 bases). This CDR3 spans 16 amino acids. Germline V gene data show CDR1 as SGHNT and CDR2 as YENEEA. Deletions cut 1 base from V and 7 bases from J, with 19 bases between. CDR3 sequence (DNA): TGTGCCAGCAGCTTAGGCTTTGGACAGAGTCGGTCTGGCTACACCTTC. Translating gives CASSLGFGQSRSGYTF.

DNA for the CDR3: TGTGCCAGCAGTTTAGCAGGGGGCCGGTATGGCTACACCTTC. Protein product: CASSLAGGRYGYTF. This chain connects TRBV28 to TRBJ1-2, with 8 nucleotides matching TRBD1. The CDR3 has 14 amino acids. The V segment lost 2 bases and the J segment 5 bases; nucleotides outside the gene matches: 4. CDR1 MDHEN and CDR2 SYDVKM come from the germline V gene.

The genes are TRBV10-3 and TRBJ1-1; no clear D. Germline values: CDR1 ENHRY, CDR2 SYGVKD. CDR3 length equals 15 residues. Trimming cost V 7 bases and J 0 bases, with 15 bases left between them. Here the CDR3 reads CAITSQENMNTEAFF. The CDR3 nucleotides read TGTGCCATCACCTCCCAGGAGAACATGAACACTGAAGCTTTCTTT.

The rearrangement uses TRBV7-2 and TRBJ1-5; TRBD1 matches at 11 bases. The V gene's germline CDR1 is SGHTA and CDR2 FQGNSA. With 0 bases clipped from V and 5 bases from J, the junction kept 3 bases outside the gene matches. The CDR3 runs to 16 residues. The CDR3 here is CASSLAWTGGDQPQHF. The DNA for the CDR3 is TGTGCCAGCAGCTTAGCGTGGACAGGGGGCGATCAGCCCCAGCATTTT. The full variable domain, completed using reference TRBV7-2 and TRBJ1-5, is GAGVSQSPSNKVTEKGKDVELRCDPISGHTALYWYRQSLGQGLEFLIYFQGNSAPDKSGLPSDRFSAERTGGSVSTLTIQRTQQEDSAVYLCASSLAWTGGDQPQHFGDGTRLSIL.

The V call is TRBV5-1, the J call TRBJ2-6; TRBD1 agrees at 9 bases. The CDR3 consists of 20 residues. Germline trimming cut 0 bases from V and 0 bases from J; bases unmatched to any gene: 10. The germline V gene encodes CDR1 SGHRS and CDR2 YFSETQ. In DNA, the CDR3 is TGCGCCAGCAGCTTGGCCCGGACAGGGGTCGGCCGCTCTGGGGCCAACGTCCTGACTTTC. This encodes CASSLARTGVGRSGANVLTF.

The rearrangement uses TRBV6-5 and TRBJ1-6; D is undetermined. CDR3 length equals 13 residues. V lost 8 bases to trimming and J lost 6 bases, with 11 bases between them. Germline V lookup: CDR1 MNHEY, CDR2 SVGAGI. The CDR3 region has the DNA TGTGCCAGCCGGCCCGGGTTTAATTCACCCCTCCACTTT. Translated: CASRPGFNSPLHF.

This clone was detected once. This chain uses TRBV18 with TRBJ1-5; 11 positions agree with TRBD1. V shed 1 base, J shed 5 bases, and the junction held 1 base outside the gene matches. There are 15 residues in the CDR3. The germline V gene encodes CDR1 KGHSH and CDR2 LQKENI. The CDR3 DNA sequence: TGTGCCAGCTCACCACGGGGACAGGGGGATCAGCCCCAGCATTTT. Encoded protein: CASSPRGQGDQPQHF.

The V and J genes are TRBV6-5 and TRBJ2-3; TRBD1 is a possible D gene (6 bases). Germline V lookup: CDR1 MNHEY, CDR2 SVGAGI. The CDR3 contains 14 residues. The V end was cut by 6 bases, the J end by 6 bases, with 16 bases between. CDR3: CASRKQGTGDTQYF. CDR3 sequence (DNA): TGTGCCAGCAGAAAACAGGGAACTGGGGATACGCAGTATTTT.

CDR3 coding DNA: TGTGCCAGCAGCCCCAGAGGGACAGGGGGTAACAATGAGCAGTTCTTC. Translating it yields CASSPRGTGGNNEQFF. This chain uses TRBV7-2 with TRBJ2-1, with 11 bases lining up with TRBD1. The CDR3 contains 16 residues. V lost 5 bases, J lost 5 bases, and 8 bases stayed unmatched. Germline CDR1 reads SGHTA; CDR2 reads FQGNSA.

The chain recombines TRBV6-5 with TRBJ2-7, with 8 bases fitting TRBD1. V gave up 5 bases and J gave up 7 bases; unmatched junction bases: 4. The V gene's germline CDR1 is MNHEY and CDR2 SVGAGI. CDR3 length: 12 amino acids. CDR3 region: CASSTQGGEQYF. The DNA of the CDR3 is TGTGCCAGCAGTACACAGGGGGGAGAGCAGTACTTC.

The CDR3 DNA reads TGTGCCAGCAGCTTACTTCTGTCCAAAAACATTCAGTACTTC. This codes for CASSLLLSKNIQYF. The V call is TRBV7-8, the J call TRBJ2-4; D is uncertain. Germline V CDR1 and CDR2: SGHVS, FQNEAQ. This CDR3 is 14 amino acids long. The germline V and J ends were trimmed by 2 bases and 2 bases, with 7 bases remaining between them.

This chain links TRBV27 with TRBJ1-6; the D gene is possibly TRBD1 (6 bases). CDR1 and CDR2 (germline): MNHEY, SMNVEV (reference sequence). The V end lost 4 bases, the J end lost 7 bases, and 14 bases lay between the germline ends. The CDR3 contains 15 residues. CDR3 sequence (DNA): TGTGCCAGCAGTTCTGGGACATTGGGGAATTCACCCCTCCACTTT. Its translation is CASSSGTLGNSPLHF.

The V call is TRBV7-9, the J call TRBJ1-2; 8 bases line up with TRBD1. Trimming removed 5 bases from V and 8 bases from J; junction bases left unmatched: 13. The CDR3 totals 15 residues. CDR1 is SEHNR, CDR2 FQNEAQ, per germline (reference sequence). The CDR3 protein is CASSPPGTGKFGYTF. CDR3 DNA sequence: TGTGCCAGCAGCCCCCCCGGGACAGGCAAATTCGGCTACACCTTC.

This clone came up a few times. The CDR3 nucleotides are TGTGCCACCAGTGACCACCAGGACAGGGGGTCGGTGCAGTACTTC. Translating gives CATSDHQDRGSVQYF. The rearrangement joins TRBV24-1 to TRBJ2-7; 10 bases line up with TRBD1. CDR3 length: 15 residues. Trimming at V came to 4 bases and at J to 9 bases, leaving 11 bases not matched to a gene. CDR1 KGHDR and CDR2 SFDVKD come from the germline V gene.

This clone has only one observation. The rearrangement links TRBV7-9 to TRBJ1-2; tentative D call: TRBD1 (5 bases). V was trimmed by 3 bases and J by 7 bases, leaving 15 bases between them. This CDR3 contains 14 residues. Germline loops: CDR1 SEHNR, CDR2 FQNEAQ (reference sequence). The CDR3 protein is CASSLQGSDSGYTF. The CDR3, as DNA: TGTGCCAGCAGCTTGCAGGGTTCGGATTCTGGCTACACCTTC.

The chain links TRBV6-5 to TRBJ1-6; perhaps TRBD1 as D (6 bases). The CDR3 extends over 14 amino acids. The germline V gene encodes CDR1 MNHEY and CDR2 SVGAGI. V was shortened by 7 bases and J by 4 bases, with 11 bases between the two germline ends. The CDR3: CASTLDRYNSPLHF. The CDR3 nucleotides read TGTGCCAGCACCCTCGACAGGTATAATTCACCCCTCCACTTT.

V is TRBV3-1 (or the pseudogene TRBV3-2) and J is TRBJ1-2; tentatively, D is TRBD1 (5 bases). Trimming stripped 0 bases from V and 4 bases from J, with 18 bases between. The germline V gene encodes CDR1 LGHDT and CDR2 YNNKEL (reference sequence). The CDR3 has 17 amino acids. CDR3 in DNA: TGTGCCAGCAGCCAAGAGAGGGGAGGTCCTCTTGGCTATGGCTACACCTTC. Amino acid sequence: CASSQERGGPLGYGYTF.

The chain has TRBV19 and TRBJ1-5; TRBD1 might be the D (5 bases). This CDR3 is built from 14 residues. V lost 4 bases to trimming and J lost 6 bases, with 13 bases between them. Germline-derived CDR1 and CDR2 are LNHDA and SQIVND (reference sequence). CDR3 in amino acids: CASSRPGGGQPQHF. Here the CDR3 DNA reads TGTGCCAGTAGTAGGCCGGGGGGGGGTCAGCCCCAGCATTTT.

The chain couples TRBV28 to TRBJ1-3; possible D gene TRBD1, 6 bases. The germline gives CDR1 MDHEN, CDR2 SYDVKM. CDR3 length: 14 residues. Trimming left V 2 bases short and J 4 bases short, with 9 bases between. The CDR3 DNA is TGTGCCAGCAGTTTAGAGGACAGCGGAAACACCATATATTTT. Translation: CASSLEDSGNTIYF.

The chain uses TRBV18 and TRBJ2-2; D is possibly TRBD1 or TRBD2 (5 bases each). The germline V gene has CDR1 KGHSH and CDR2 LQKENI. The V end was cut by 3 bases, the J end by 2 bases, with 7 bases between. This CDR3 has 14 amino acids. CDR3 sequence: CASSPWDNTGELFF. Written as DNA, the CDR3 is TGTGCCAGCTCACCTTGGGACAACACCGGGGAGCTGTTTTTT.

The rearrangement links TRBV6-5 to TRBJ2-7; D is possibly TRBD1 (5 bases). Germline lookup yields CDR1 MNHEY and CDR2 SVGAGI. V lost 0 bases to trimming and J lost 5 bases, with 17 bases between them. The CDR3 is made up of 16 amino acids. The CDR3 nucleotides are TGTGCCAGCAGTTACTCGGCAGGGCTCGGTGGGGACGAGCAGTACTTC. This codes for CASSYSAGLGGDEQYF.

V usage is TRBV7-2 and J usage is TRBJ2-1; D is possibly TRBD1 (6 bases). The V end was cut by 5 bases, the J end by 6 bases, with 17 bases between. From germline, CDR1 is SGHTA and CDR2 FQGNSA. The CDR3 is 15 amino acids. For the CDR3, the DNA is TGTGCCAGCAGCCCAACAGGGATACGGGGCAATGAGCAGTTCTTC. It codes for CASSPTGIRGNEQFF.

The V call is TRBV12-3 or TRBV12-4, the J call TRBJ1-1; D perhaps matches TRBD1 (6 bases). CDR3 size: 12 residues. The V gene lost 5 bases and the J gene lost 8 bases, with 12 bases spanning the gap. CDR3 DNA: TGTGCCAGCAGTCTTACAGGGCTAGAAGCTTTCTTT. Protein: CASSLTGLEAFF.

J is TRBJ1-1 and V is TRBV6-5; D is unresolved. V gave up 0 bases and J gave up 4 bases, with 12 bases separating them. The CDR3 has 15 amino acids. The germline V gene has CDR1 MNHEY and CDR2 SVGAGI. This CDR3 is CASSYSTGWSTEAFF. The CDR3 region has the DNA TGTGCCAGCAGTTACTCGACGGGCTGGAGCACTGAAGCTTTCTTT.

The chain links TRBV15 to TRBJ2-5; no firm D call. From germline, CDR1 is LNHNV and CDR2 YYDKDF (reference sequence). Trimming took off 3 bases at V and 5 bases at J, with 7 bases between the two ends. The CDR3 is 12 amino acids. In DNA, the CDR3 is TGTGCCACCAGCAGGTCTTTCGAGACCCAGTACTTC. Translating it yields CATSRSFETQYF.

This rearrangement joins TRBV6-5 to TRBJ1-2; D is undetermined. Trimming took 6 bases from V and 1 from J, leaving 12 bases between them. The germline V gene has CDR1 MNHEY and CDR2 SVGAGI. The CDR3 loop spans 14 amino acids. CDR3 nucleotide sequence: TGTGCCAGCAGGGTTCTCGATTTTAACTATGGCTACACCTTC. This gives the protein CASRVLDFNYGYTF.

The chain recombines TRBV2 with TRBJ2-3; TRBD2 matches at 8 bases. Trimming cost V 4 bases and J 2 bases; bases outside gene matches: 17. Germline CDR1 SNHLY, CDR2 FYNNEI. This CDR3 has 19 residues. The CDR3 region has the DNA TGTGCCAGCAGTGTTCTTCTCCGGGACTATAGCGGGGCCACAGATACGCAGTATTTT. It is translated as CASSVLLRDYSGATDTQYF.

The chain joins TRBV7-2 to TRBJ1-4, with D uncertain. CDR3 length: 13 residues. Trimming pared 6 bases from V and 5 bases from J, leaving 10 bases between. Germline CDR1 and CDR2: SGHTA and FQGNSA. CDR3 protein: CASSWAANEKLFF. The CDR3 nucleotides read TGTGCCAGCAGTTGGGCAGCAAATGAAAAACTGTTTTTT.

In its sample, this clone was seen once. The chain carries TRBV11-3 and TRBJ2-5; D possibly matches TRBD1 or TRBD2 (6 bases each). Trimming removed 0 bases from V and 1 base from J, with 24 bases in between. Germline V gives CDR1 SGHNT, CDR2 YENEEA. This CDR3 contains 20 residues. The CDR3 here is CASSLDGSRGWTATQETQYF. As DNA, the CDR3 is TGTGCCAGCAGCTTAGACGGTTCCCGGGGGTGGACAGCCACCCAAGAGACCCAGTACTTC.

This clone was counted a few times. The chain employs TRBV18 and TRBJ1-1; perhaps TRBD1 as D (5 bases). V was clipped by 6 bases and J by 8 bases, with 22 bases between them. This CDR3 spans 15 amino acids. CDR1 is KGHSH, CDR2 LQKENI, per germline. Here the CDR3 DNA reads TGTGCCAGCTCCCCGAGGATGGAGGGGCCATGGGAAGCTTTCTTT. Translation gives CASSPRMEGPWEAFF.